What follows are 6 T cell receptor beta chains derived from one specimen sequenced in a study of somatic mutations in cytotoxic T cells in rheumatoid arthritis. Produced via immunoSEQ multiplex PCR; TCRdb's table is partial and in-frame only. The sample consists of some 9,900 clones, around 81% of them appearing once. Sequencing used CD8+ T cells sorted from blood. The source of these receptors is an adult with rheumatoid arthritis.

The chain links TRBV2 to TRBJ2-1, with TRBD1 matching 7 bases. The V gene end was trimmed by 5 bases and the J gene end by 5 bases; junction bases not matched to a gene: 15. CDR3 length equals 17 residues. Germline V lookup: CDR1 SNHLY, CDR2 FYNNEI. Here the CDR3 DNA reads TGTGCCAGCAGTCGGGAACACCGGGACAGCTATGACAATGAGCAGTTCTTC. Protein product: CASSREHRDSYDNEQFF.

The V gene is TRBV7-6, the J gene TRBJ2-5, with TRBD2 matching 9 bases. The J segment lost 1 base and the V segment lost 8 bases, leaving 5 bases of the junction unmatched. The CDR3 runs to 14 residues. Germline V CDR1 and CDR2: SGHVS, FNYEAQ. CDR3 coding DNA: TGTGCCAGCGGGGCAGCGGGAGGCCAAGAGACCCAGTACTTC. As protein: CASGAAGGQETQYF.

The chain uses TRBV4-1 and TRBJ1-1; weak D call: TRBD1 (5 bases). V lost 0 bases, J lost 7 bases, and 15 bases lay in between. The CDR3 is 15 residues long. CDR1 and CDR2 from the germline V gene are MGHRA and YSYEKL. DNA of the CDR3: TGCGCCAGCAGCCAAGATGAGGGATATGGGGGTGAAGCTTTCTTT. This sequence encodes CASSQDEGYGGEAFF.

The V call is TRBV27, the J call TRBJ2-1; tentatively, D is TRBD2 (5 bases). V lost 3 bases to trimming and J lost 3 bases, with 21 bases between them. The CDR3 length is 18 residues. The germline CDR1 and CDR2 sequences are MNHEY and SMNVEV (reference sequence). The CDR3 DNA sequence: TGTGCCAGCAGTTTTATGGCAGGCAGGCAAGCGGTCTACAATGAGCAGTTCTTC. Protein sequence: CASSFMAGRQAVYNEQFF.

V usage is TRBV5-1 and J usage is TRBJ1-2, with TRBD1 matching 7 bases. Germline V CDR1 and CDR2: SGHRS, YFSETQ. The CDR3 spans 16 residues. Losses at the gene ends were 4 bases for V and 3 bases for J; bases not matched to a gene: 12. CDR3 sequence reads: CASSSGRDRPYYGYTF. The CDR3 nucleotides are TGCGCCAGCAGCAGTGGCAGGGACAGACCCTACTATGGCTACACCTTC.

This clone turned up a few times. The junction differs from germline at one of its ends, possibly a read error. V usage is TRBV7-7 and J usage is TRBJ2-3; 8 positions match TRBD1. The CDR3 is made up of 14 amino acids. The germline V gene has CDR1 SSHAT and CDR2 FNYEAQ (reference sequence). CDR3 nucleotides: TGTGCTAGCAGCCCGACAGGGGGCACAGATACGCAGTATTTT. Encoded protein: CASSPTGGTDTQYF.